Given below is one TCR beta chain in context. This entry belongs to a study of blood T cell repertoires in COVID-19. In the study overall: In each case, the material was cDNA or gDNA derived from T cells, B-cell-depleted T cells, or PBMCs.

Germline CDR1 is SGHRS and CDR2 is YFSETQ. This CDR3 is built from 13 residues. V shed 4 bases, J shed 6 bases, and the junction held 1 base outside the gene matches. Authors' methods: By means of reference gene primer amplification, nucleated cell counts were estimated. Some clones are missing from TCRdb's copy, which holds only in-frame ones; the method was immunoSEQ multiplex PCR. V and J calls and clone size follow that table, whereas D and trimming were derived from the DNA. Among more than 200,000 clones, around nine tenths were seen once, and the ten largest hold roughly 4%. Study members were between roughly 18 and 100 years old and lived in fewer than 30 US regions. Clinical history reported by participants formed the basis on which cohorts were assigned.

Material: PBMCs or T cells enriched from blood (not recorded which). The V gene is TRBV5-1, the J gene TRBJ1-4; 9 nucleotides line up with TRBD1. The TCR originated in a woman aged 25-40 years with acute COVID-19. CDR3 protein: CASSRDRDEKLFF. CDR3 sequence (DNA): TGCGCCAGCAGCCGGGACAGGGATGAAAAACTGTTTTTT.